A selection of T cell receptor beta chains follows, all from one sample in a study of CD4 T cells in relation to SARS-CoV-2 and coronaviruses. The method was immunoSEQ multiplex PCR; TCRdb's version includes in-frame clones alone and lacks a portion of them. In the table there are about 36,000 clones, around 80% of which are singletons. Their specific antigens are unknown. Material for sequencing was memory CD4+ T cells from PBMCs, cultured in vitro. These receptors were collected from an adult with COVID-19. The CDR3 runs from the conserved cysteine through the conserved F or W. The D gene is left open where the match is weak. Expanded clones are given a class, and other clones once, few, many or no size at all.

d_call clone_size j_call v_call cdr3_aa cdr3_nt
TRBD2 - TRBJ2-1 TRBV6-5 CATRDYHNSGNEQFF TGTGCCACAAGGGACTACCACAACTCCGGCAATGAGCAGTTCTTC
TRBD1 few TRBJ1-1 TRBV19 CASGQGAYTEAFF TGTGCCAGTGGACAGGGGGCGTACACTGAAGCTTTCTTT
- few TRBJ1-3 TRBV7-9 CASSLSGGNTIYF TGTGCCAGCAGCTTAAGCGGTGGAAACACCATATATTTT
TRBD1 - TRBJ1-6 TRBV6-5 CASSYFPRGGSPLHF TGTGCCAGCAGTTACTTCCCCAGGGGGGGTTCACCCCTCCACTTT
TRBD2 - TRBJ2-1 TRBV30 CASGSSGLAGSNEQFF TGTGCCTCAGGCTCCTCGGGACTAGCGGGATCCAATGAGCAGTTCTTC
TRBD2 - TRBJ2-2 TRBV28 CASITSGLTNTGELFF TGTGCCAGCATCACTAGCGGGCTAACGAACACCGGGGAGCTGTTTTTT
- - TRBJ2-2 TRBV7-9 CASSSYGRNGELFF TGTGCCAGCAGCTCCTATGGGCGGAACGGGGAGCTGTTTTTT
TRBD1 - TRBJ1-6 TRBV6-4 CASSEGGAAPLHF TGTGCCAGCAGTGAAGGGGGCGCGGCACCCCTCCACTTT
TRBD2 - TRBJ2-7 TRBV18 CASSPPTSGRANEQYF TGTGCCAGCTCACCACCCACAAGCGGGAGGGCCAACGAGCAGTACTTC
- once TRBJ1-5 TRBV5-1 CASSLRYSNQPQHF TGCGCCAGCAGTCTTAGGTATAGCAATCAGCCCCAGCATTTT
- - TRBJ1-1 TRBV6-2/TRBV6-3 CASSYSRARNTEAFF TGTGCCAGCAGTTACTCAAGGGCCAGAAACACTGAAGCTTTCTTT
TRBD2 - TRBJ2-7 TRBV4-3 CASSNLLAGVDEQYF TGCGCCAGCAGCAACTTACTAGCGGGAGTTGACGAGCAGTACTTC
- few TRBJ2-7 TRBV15 CATSRAGSYEQYF TGTGCCACCAGCAGAGCGGGGTCCTACGAGCAGTACTTC
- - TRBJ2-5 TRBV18 CASSLSGTSRGETQYF TGTGCCAGCTCACTTTCCGGGACAAGCCGAGGAGAGACCCAGTACTTC
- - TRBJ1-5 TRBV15 CATSREAGYEQPQHF TGTGCCACCAGCAGAGAAGCAGGGTATGAACAGCCCCAGCATTTT
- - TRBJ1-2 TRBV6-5 CASRGSSENYGYTF TGTGCCAGCAGGGGGAGTAGTGAAAACTATGGCTACACCTTC
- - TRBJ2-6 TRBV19 CASNHRKSSGANVLTF TGTGCCAGTAATCACAGAAAATCCTCTGGGGCCAACGTCCTGACTTTC
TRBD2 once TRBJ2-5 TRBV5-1 CASSRGASGGQETQYF TGCGCCAGCAGCCGCGGCGCTAGCGGGGGCCAAGAGACCCAGTACTTC
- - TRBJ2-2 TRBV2 CASKLGGSTGELFF TGTGCCAGCAAGCTGGGCGGCAGCACCGGGGAGCTGTTTTTT
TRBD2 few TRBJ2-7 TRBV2 CASSSTSGLSYEQYF TGTGCCAGCAGCTCAACTAGCGGGCTTTCCTACGAGCAGTACTTC
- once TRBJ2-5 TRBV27 CASSPRLGGDQETQYF TGTGCCAGCAGTCCGCGACTAGGAGGGGATCAAGAGACCCAGTACTTC
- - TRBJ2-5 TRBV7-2 CASSLTARETQYF TGTGCCAGCAGCTTAACGGCGAGAGAGACCCAGTACTTC
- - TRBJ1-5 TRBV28 CASSGGGGRRLNQPQHF TGTGCCAGCAGTGGGGGTGGTGGGCGGCGCCTCAATCAGCCCCAGCATTTT
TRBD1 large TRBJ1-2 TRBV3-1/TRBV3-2 CASSPRNPTGGDGYTF TGTGCCAGCAGCCCCAGGAACCCGACAGGGGGGGATGGCTACACCTTC
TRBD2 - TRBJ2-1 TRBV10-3 CAISPGLAGALNEQFF TGTGCCATCAGTCCCGGACTAGCGGGAGCCCTCAATGAGCAGTTCTTC
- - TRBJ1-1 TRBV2 CASSEWSGGIGNTEAFF TGTGCCAGCAGTGAATGGAGTGGGGGGATAGGTAACACTGAAGCTTTCTTT
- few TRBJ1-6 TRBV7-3 CASGYNSPLHF TGTGCCAGCGGATATAATTCACCCCTCCACTTT
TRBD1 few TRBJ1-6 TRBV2 CASSAQGGTNSPLHF TGTGCCAGCAGCGCTCAGGGGGGTACGAATTCACCCCTCCACTTT
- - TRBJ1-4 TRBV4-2 CASSQDWARAQRGEKLFF TGTGCCAGCAGCCAAGACTGGGCCAGGGCCCAAAGAGGTGAAAAACTGTTTTTT
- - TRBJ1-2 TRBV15 CATSRDVTLIGYGYTF TGTGCCACCAGCAGAGACGTGACCTTAATTGGTTATGGCTACACCTTC
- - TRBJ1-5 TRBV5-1 CASSLDPGDQPQHF TGCGCCAGCAGCTTGGATCCAGGGGATCAGCCCCAGCATTTT
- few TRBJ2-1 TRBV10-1 CASSQGSYNEQFF TGCGCCAGTTCACAGGGTTCCTACAATGAGCAGTTCTTC
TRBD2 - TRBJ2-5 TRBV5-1 CASKDSGNAETQYF TGCGCCAGCAAGGATAGCGGGAACGCCGAGACCCAGTACTTC
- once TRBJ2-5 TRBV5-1 CASSLGRGSQETQYF TGCGCCAGCAGCTTGGGACGCGGAAGTCAAGAGACCCAGTACTTC
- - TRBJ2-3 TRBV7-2 CASSPASGLVDTQYF TGTGCCAGCAGCCCCGCCTCGGGATTGGTAGATACGCAGTATTTT
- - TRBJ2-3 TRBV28 CASSLRGGTDTQYF TGTGCCAGCAGTTTAAGGGGGGGCACAGATACGCAGTATTTT
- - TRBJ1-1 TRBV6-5 CASSQGATTEAFF TGTGCCAGCAGCCAAGGGGCGACCACTGAAGCTTTCTTT
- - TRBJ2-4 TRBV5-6 CASSLLGPRNIQYF TGTGCCAGCAGCTTGTTGGGGCCGAGAAACATTCAGTACTTC
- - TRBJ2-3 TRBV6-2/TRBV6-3 CASSGTTSRDTQYF TGTGCCAGCAGCGGCACCACCTCTCGAGATACGCAGTATTTT
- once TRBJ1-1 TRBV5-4 CASSLVLRGNTEAFF TGTGCCAGCAGCTTGGTATTGCGCGGGAACACTGAAGCTTTCTTT
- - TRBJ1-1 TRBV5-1 CASSLRSTGNTEAFF TGCGCCAGCAGCTTGAGGAGTACAGGGAACACTGAAGCTTTCTTT
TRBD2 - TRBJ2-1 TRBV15 CATSRRSGRIYNEQFF TGTGCCACCAGCAGACGTAGCGGGAGAATCTACAATGAGCAGTTCTTC
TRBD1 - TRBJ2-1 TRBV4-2 CASSQPGQGLYEQFF TGTGCCAGCAGCCAGCCGGGACAGGGGTTGTATGAGCAGTTCTTC